This T cell receptor (beta chain) was captured in a study of T cell repertoires in cytomegalovirus infection. TCRdb fed the reads into MiXCR, producing one record per CDR3 protein. Here the sample spans approximately 110,000 distinct CDR3 sequences, around 32% being singletons. Trimming took off 0 bases at V and 0 bases at J, with 8 bases between the two ends. Germline assignment: CDR1 DFQATT and CDR2 SNEGSKA (reference sequence). The CDR3 is 14 amino acids. This clonotype was seen only once. What it binds is unknown. Here the sequenced sample was CD8+ T cells from cultured PBMCs, taken from culture after CMV antigen stimulation. The genes are TRBV20-1 and TRBJ1-2; the D is unclear. The source is a human donor in good health (CMV status not recorded). Some clones in this sample may be carry-over from other donors' samples. CDR3 DNA sequence: TGCAGTGCTAGAGATCGGGAAGCTAACTATGGCTACACCTTC. Translation gives CSARDREANYGYTF.